This T cell receptor beta chain stems from a study of cytomegalovirus exposure and HLA in healthy donors. Findings of the study overall: The TCR clusters that emerged in the first cohort tended, a later analysis found, to co-occur in the 95 to 150 validation repertoires. Among the CMV-associated chains, a few were confirmed in vitro as specific for CMV antigens. Cytomegalovirus association was assigned to over 150 TCR beta chains.

As to this clone: The antigen is unknown.

The donors were members of the validation cohort comprising over a hundred subjects, separate from the approximately 670-subject first cohort. Data came from immunoSEQ multiplex PCR; TCRdb stores just in-frame clones and leaves some out. The sample shows 55,000 to 70,000 clones, around 90% of them seen only once. Germline V gene lookup returns CDR1 LNHDA and CDR2 SQIVND (reference sequence). The CDR3 sequence is 17 residues long. V lost 6 bases and J 1 base, leaving 21 bases between the germline ends. V gene TRBV19 combines with J gene TRBJ1-1; a possible D gene is TRBD1 (5 bases). This TCR came from a woman in her twenties or thirties in good health and CMV-seronegative. Sequenced sample: PBMCs. The CDR3 is CASREGLRFDRNTEAFF. The CDR3 nucleotides are TGTGCCAGTAGGGAGGGGCTAAGGTTTGATAGGAACACTGAAGCTTTCTTT.